This T cell receptor (beta chain) was identified in a study of blood T cell repertoires in COVID-19. Study summary: Whether acute or convalescent, the COVID-19 samples came from the United States, Italy and Spain. T cells, B-cell-depleted T cells, or PBMCs supplied cDNA or gDNA.

From germline, CDR1 is MNHEY and CDR2 SVGEGT. J gave up 7 bases and V 2 bases, and 4 bases lay outside the gene matches. The CDR3 extends over 13 amino acids. In the study's own analysis: Amplification with reference gene primers provided the estimates of nucleated cell counts. Repertoires were generated with immunoSEQ multiplex PCR, while TCRdb's copy carries only in-frame clones and drops some. V and J calls and clone size follow that table, whereas D and trimming were derived from the DNA. The table lists about 73,000 clones, roughly 88% of them singletons. What was sequenced was peripheral blood. The chain recombines TRBV6-2 or TRBV6-3 with TRBJ2-5, with 7 positions matching TRBD2. The TCR sequence derives from a man at least 80 years old with active or convalescent COVID-19. In nucleotides, the CDR3 is TGTGCCAGCAGTTACGTGGGGGGGGTGACCCAGTACTTC. Protein: CASSYVGGVTQYF.